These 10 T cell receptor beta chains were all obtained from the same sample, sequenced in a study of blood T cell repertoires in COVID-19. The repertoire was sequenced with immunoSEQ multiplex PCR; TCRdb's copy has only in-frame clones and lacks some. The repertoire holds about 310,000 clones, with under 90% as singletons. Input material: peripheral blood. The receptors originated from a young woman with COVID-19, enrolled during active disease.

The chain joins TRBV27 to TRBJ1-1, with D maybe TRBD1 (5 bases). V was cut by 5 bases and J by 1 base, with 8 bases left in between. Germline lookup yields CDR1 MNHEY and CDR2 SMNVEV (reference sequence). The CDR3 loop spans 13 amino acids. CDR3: CASSTTENTEAFF. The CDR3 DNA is TGTGCCAGCAGTACGACAGAGAACACTGAAGCTTTCTTT.

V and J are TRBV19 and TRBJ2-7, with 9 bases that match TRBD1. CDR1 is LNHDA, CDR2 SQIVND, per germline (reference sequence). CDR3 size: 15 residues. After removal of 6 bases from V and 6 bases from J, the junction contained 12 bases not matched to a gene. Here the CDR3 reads CASSPTRDRVFEQYF. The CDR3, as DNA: TGTGCCAGTAGCCCGACTCGGGACAGGGTTTTCGAGCAGTACTTC.

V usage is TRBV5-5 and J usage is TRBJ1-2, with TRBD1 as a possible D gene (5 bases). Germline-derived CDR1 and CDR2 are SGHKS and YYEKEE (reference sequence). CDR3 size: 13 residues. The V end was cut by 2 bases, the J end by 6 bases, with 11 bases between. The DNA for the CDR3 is TGTGCCAGCAGCTTTTGGCAGGGCCATGGCTACACCTTC. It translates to CASSFWQGHGYTF.

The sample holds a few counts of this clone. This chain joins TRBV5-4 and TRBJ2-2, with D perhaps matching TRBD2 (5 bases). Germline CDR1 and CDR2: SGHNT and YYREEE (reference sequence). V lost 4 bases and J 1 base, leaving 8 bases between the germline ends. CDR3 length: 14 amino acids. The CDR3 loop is CASSPEVNTGELFF. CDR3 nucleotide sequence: TGTGCCAGCAGCCCGGAGGTGAACACCGGGGAGCTGTTTTTT.

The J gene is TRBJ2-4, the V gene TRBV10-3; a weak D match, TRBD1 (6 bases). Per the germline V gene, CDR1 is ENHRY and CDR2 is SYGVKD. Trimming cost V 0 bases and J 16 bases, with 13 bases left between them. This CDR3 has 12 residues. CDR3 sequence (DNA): TGTGCCATCAGTGAGTCAGGACAGCTTGTCTACTTC. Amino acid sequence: CAISESGQLVYF.

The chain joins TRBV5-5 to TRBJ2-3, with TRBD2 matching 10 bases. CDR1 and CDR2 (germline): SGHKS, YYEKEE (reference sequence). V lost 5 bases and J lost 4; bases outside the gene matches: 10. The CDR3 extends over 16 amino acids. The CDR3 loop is CASRPASGSSSDTQYF. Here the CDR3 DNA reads TGTGCCAGCAGACCTGCTAGCGGGAGTTCCTCAGATACGCAGTATTTT.

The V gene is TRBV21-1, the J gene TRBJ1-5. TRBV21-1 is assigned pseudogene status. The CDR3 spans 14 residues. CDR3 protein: CASRGGGGNQPQHF. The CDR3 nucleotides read TGTGCCAGCAGAGGAGGAGGGGGCAATCAGCCCCAGCATTTT.

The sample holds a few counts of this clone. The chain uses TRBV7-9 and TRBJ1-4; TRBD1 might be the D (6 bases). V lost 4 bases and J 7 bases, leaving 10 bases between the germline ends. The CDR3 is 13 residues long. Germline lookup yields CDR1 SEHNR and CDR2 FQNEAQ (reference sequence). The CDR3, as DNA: TGTGCCAGCAGCTCAACGACAGGTGAAAAACTGTTTTTT. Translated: CASSSTTGEKLFF. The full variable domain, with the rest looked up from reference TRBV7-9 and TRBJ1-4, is DTGVSQNPRHKITKRGQNVTFRCDPISEHNRLYWYRQTLGQGPEFLTYFQNEAQLEKSRLLSDRFSAERPKGSFSTLEIQRTEQGDSAMYLCASSSTTGEKLFFGSGTQLSVL.

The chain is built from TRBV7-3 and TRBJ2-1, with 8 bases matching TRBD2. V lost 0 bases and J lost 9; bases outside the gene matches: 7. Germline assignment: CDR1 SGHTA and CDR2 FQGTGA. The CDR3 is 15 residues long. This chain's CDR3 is CASSLTGAGDFEQFF. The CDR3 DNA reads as TGTGCCAGCAGCTTAACGGGAGCGGGAGACTTTGAGCAGTTCTTC.

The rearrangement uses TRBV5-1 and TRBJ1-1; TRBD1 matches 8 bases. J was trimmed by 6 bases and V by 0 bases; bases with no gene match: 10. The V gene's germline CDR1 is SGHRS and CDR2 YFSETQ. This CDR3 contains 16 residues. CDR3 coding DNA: TGCGCCAGCAGCTTGGCGGGGGTACAGGGGGGCGCTGAAGCTTTCTTT. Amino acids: CASSLAGVQGGAEAFF.